The next 2 T cell receptor beta chains were all read from a single sample in a study of blood T cells in healthy people across ages. Next came a second PCR, run for 7 to 11 cycles, which used a sample-barcoded 5' primer along with a J-beta primer mix. In TCRdb, the 5' RACE reads were re-called with MiXCR into one record per CDR3 protein. The table has some 850,000 distinct CDR3 sequences, about 26% seen once. This sample was shared with a second study, whose subject was T cells of mothers and their children.

Sequencing was done on a sample of blood. The receptor source for this set is a boy aged 10-17 years in good health.

This clonotype showed up many times. This chain connects TRBV20-1 to TRBJ2-3; maybe TRBD2 (5 bases). The CDR3 is made up of 13 amino acids. V was shortened by 2 bases and J by 1 base, with 7 bases between the two germline ends. Germline lookup yields CDR1 DFQATT and CDR2 SNEGSKA (reference sequence). The CDR3 DNA is TGCAGTGCTAGACCAGCGGGCACAGATACGCAGTATTTT. Encoded protein: CSARPAGTDTQYF.

The chain links TRBV6-5 to TRBJ2-7; 7 bases match TRBD1. After removal of 10 bases from V and 2 bases from J, the junction contained 11 bases not matched to a gene. The germline V gene has CDR1 MNHEY and CDR2 SVGAGI. The CDR3 runs to 14 residues. In DNA, the CDR3 is TGTGCCACGGGGACCGGGACAGAGGCCTACGAGCAGTACTTC. It specifies CATGTGTEAYEQYF.